This T cell receptor beta chain was identified during a study of CD8 T cells in Susac syndrome. RNA in amounts of about 0.5 to 1 ug was reverse transcribed with random hexamers. TCRdb re-called the immunoSEQ multiplex PCR reads with MiXCR, one entry per CDR3 protein. The profile shows around 300,000 distinct CDR3 sequences, around 92% of them singletons. The CDR3 is made up of 15 amino acids. V dropped 3 bases and J dropped 5 bases, with 12 bases sitting between them. CDR1 SGHRS and CDR2 YFSETQ come from the germline V gene. The chain employs TRBV5-1 and TRBJ1-6; possible D gene TRBD1, 5 bases. The sequenced material came from CD4+ T cells from PBMCs. The clonotype was recovered from a human donor with multiple sclerosis. CDR3 loop: CASSWRQSNNSPLHF. The CDR3 region has the DNA TGCGCCAGCAGCTGGAGACAGTCGAATAATTCACCCCTCCACTTT.